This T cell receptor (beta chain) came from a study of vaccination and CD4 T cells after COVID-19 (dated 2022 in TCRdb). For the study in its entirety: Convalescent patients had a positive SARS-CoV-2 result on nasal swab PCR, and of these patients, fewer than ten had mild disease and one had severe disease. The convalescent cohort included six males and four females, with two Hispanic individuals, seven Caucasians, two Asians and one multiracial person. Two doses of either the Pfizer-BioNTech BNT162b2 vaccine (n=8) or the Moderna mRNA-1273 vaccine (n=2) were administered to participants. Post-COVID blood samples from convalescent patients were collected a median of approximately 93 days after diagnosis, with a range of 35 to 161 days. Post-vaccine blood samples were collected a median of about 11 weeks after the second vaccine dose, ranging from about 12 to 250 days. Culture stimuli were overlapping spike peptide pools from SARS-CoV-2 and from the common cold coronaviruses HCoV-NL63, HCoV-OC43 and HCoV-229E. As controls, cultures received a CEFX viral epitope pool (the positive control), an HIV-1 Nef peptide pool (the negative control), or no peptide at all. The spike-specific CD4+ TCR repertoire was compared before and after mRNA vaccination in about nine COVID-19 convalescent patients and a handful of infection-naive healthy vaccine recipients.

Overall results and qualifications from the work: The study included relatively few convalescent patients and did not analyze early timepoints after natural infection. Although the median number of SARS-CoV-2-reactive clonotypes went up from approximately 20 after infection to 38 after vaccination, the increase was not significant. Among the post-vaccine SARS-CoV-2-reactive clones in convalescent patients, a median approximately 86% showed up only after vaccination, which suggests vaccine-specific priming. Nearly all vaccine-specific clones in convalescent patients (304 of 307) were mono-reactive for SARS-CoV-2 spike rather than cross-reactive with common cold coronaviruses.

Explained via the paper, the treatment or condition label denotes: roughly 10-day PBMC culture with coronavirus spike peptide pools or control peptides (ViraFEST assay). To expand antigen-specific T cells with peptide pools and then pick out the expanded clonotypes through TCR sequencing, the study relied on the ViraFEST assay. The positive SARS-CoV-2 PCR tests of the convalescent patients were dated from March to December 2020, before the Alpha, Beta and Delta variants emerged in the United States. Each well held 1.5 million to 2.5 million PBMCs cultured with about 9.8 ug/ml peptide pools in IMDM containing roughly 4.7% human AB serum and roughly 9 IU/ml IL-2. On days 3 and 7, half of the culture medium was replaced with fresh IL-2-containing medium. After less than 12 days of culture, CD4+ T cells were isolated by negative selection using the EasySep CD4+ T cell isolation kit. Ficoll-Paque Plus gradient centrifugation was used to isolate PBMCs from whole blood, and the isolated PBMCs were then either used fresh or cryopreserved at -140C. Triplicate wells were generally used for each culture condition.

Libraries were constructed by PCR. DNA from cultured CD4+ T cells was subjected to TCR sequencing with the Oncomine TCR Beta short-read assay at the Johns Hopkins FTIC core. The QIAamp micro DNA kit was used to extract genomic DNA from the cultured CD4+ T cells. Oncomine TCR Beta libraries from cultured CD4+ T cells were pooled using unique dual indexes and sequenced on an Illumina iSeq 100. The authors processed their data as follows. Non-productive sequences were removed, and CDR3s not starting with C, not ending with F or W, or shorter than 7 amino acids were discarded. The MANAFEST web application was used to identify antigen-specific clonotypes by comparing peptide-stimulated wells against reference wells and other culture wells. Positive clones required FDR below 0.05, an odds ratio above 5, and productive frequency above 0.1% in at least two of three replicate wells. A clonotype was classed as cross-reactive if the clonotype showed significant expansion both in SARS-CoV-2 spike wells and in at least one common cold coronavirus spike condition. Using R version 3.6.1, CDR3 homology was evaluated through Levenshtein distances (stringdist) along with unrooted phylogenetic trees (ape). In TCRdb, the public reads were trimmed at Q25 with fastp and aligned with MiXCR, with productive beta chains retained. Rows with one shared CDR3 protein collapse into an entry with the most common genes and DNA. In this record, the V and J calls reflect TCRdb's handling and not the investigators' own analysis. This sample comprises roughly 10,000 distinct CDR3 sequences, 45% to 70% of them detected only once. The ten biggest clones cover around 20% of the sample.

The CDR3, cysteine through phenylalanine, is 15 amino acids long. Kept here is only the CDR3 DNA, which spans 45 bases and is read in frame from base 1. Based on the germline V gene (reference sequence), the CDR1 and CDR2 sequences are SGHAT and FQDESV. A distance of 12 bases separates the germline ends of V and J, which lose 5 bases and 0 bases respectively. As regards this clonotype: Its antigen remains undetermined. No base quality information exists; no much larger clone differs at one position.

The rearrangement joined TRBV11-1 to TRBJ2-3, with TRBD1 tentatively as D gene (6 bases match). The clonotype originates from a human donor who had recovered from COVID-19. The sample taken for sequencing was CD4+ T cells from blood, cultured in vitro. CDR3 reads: CASSTNTGSTDTQYF. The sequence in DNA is TGTGCCAGCAGCACAAACACAGGGAGCACAGATACGCAGTATTTT.